Shown below are 32 T cell receptor beta chains from a single sample sequenced in a study of control samples from healthy donors and cancer patients. Using immunoSEQ multiplex PCR, the repertoire was profiled, and TCRdb retains in-frame clones only, with some absent. Seen here are 150,000 to 180,000 clones, over 90% observed once, and the top ten hold 2% to 2.5%. Input material: blood. All receptors derive from a man in his fifties in good health.

The V gene is TRBV6-1, the J gene TRBJ2-7; 7 bases agree with TRBD2. The V and J ends lost 3 bases and 0 bases, in that order; junction bases with no gene match: 8. Looked up from germline, CDR1 is MNHNS and CDR2 is SASEGT. CDR3 length: 16 residues. The CDR3 region is CASSDAGRGGSYEQYF. Here the CDR3 DNA reads TGTGCCAGCAGTGACGCGGGGAGGGGCGGCTCCTACGAGCAGTACTTC.

V is TRBV5-1 and J is TRBJ1-2, with 10 positions matching TRBD1. Germline lookup yields CDR1 SGHRS and CDR2 YFSETQ. Trimming removed 3 bases from V and 5 bases from J; junction bases left unmatched: 4. The CDR3 covers 14 residues. In DNA form, the CDR3 reads TGCGCCAGCAGCTCTCCGGGACAGGGGTATGGCTACACCTTC. It yields the protein CASSSPGQGYGYTF.

This sequence joins TRBV6-5 and TRBJ1-1; TRBD1 matches at 9 bases. The CDR3 spans 16 residues. Germline V gene sequence: CDR1 MNHEY, CDR2 SVGAGI. Unmatched junction bases numbered 5, after V lost 2 bases and J lost 1 base. The chain's CDR3 is CASSYLPGQGNTEAFF. The DNA of the CDR3 is TGTGCCAGCAGTTACCTACCGGGACAGGGGAACACTGAAGCTTTCTTT.

CDR3 sequence: CASSQDTSTLKNTIYF. The CDR3 DNA reads as TGTGCCAGTAGCCAAGACACATCTACGCTGAAAAACACCATATATTTT. This sequence joins TRBV19 and TRBJ1-3; D gene ambiguous. CDR3 length equals 16 residues. Looked up from germline, CDR1 is LNHDA and CDR2 is SQIVND (reference sequence). The V end lost 6 bases, the J end lost 6 bases, and 21 bases lay between the germline ends.

In this sample, this clone turned up once. V is TRBV3-1 (or the pseudogene TRBV3-2) and J is TRBJ2-3; D is possibly TRBD2 (6 bases). The CDR3 has 13 residues. Germline V gene sequence: CDR1 LGHDT, CDR2 YNNKEL (reference sequence). V was clipped by 4 bases and J by 5 bases, with 10 bases between them. The CDR3 spells CASSPGVLDTQYF. In DNA, the CDR3 is TGTGCCAGCAGCCCGGGGGTGTTAGATACGCAGTATTTT.

This chain connects TRBV7-8 to TRBJ1-5; D gene uncertain. V was clipped by 5 bases and J by 9 bases, with 20 bases between them. CDR1 is SGHVS, CDR2 FQNEAQ, per germline. The CDR3 is 15 residues long. CDR3 amino acids: CASSPMEGRFGPQHF. DNA of the CDR3: TGTGCCAGCAGCCCTATGGAGGGAAGGTTTGGGCCCCAGCATTTT.

The chain joins TRBV6-4 to TRBJ2-1, with TRBD1 identical over 7 bases. V lost 6 bases to trimming and J lost 0 bases; unmatched junction nucleotides: 5. The CDR3 extends over 15 amino acids. Looked up from germline, CDR1 is MRHNA and CDR2 is SNTAGT. CDR3 sequence reads: CASSTGEGSYNEQFF. The CDR3 region has the DNA TGTGCCAGCAGCACAGGGGAAGGCTCCTACAATGAGCAGTTCTTC.

The chain recombines TRBV2 with TRBJ2-1; D perhaps matches TRBD2 (7 bases). Trimming cost V 4 bases and J 4 bases, with 17 bases left between them. Germline CDR1 SNHLY, CDR2 FYNNEI. This CDR3 spans 16 amino acids. The CDR3 DNA follows: TGTGCCAGCAGTGTCGGGGGGCTAGCGGTGTACAATGAGCAGTTCTTC. Translated: CASSVGGLAVYNEQFF.

The chain has TRBV27 and TRBJ2-6; 8 bases line up with TRBD2. The germline CDR1 and CDR2 sequences are MNHEY and SMNVEV (reference sequence). This CDR3 has 17 amino acids. The trim removed 5 bases at V and 0 bases at J, leaving 6 bases unmatched. The CDR3 nucleotides are TGTGCCAGCAGTCTACGGGGGGGCCGCTCTGGGGCCAACGTCCTGACTTTC. Translating it yields CASSLRGGRSGANVLTF.

This clone was found once. The rearrangement links TRBV5-4 to TRBJ2-3; D ambiguous. V was clipped by 0 bases and J by 0 bases, with 11 bases between them. CDR3 length equals 16 residues. Per germline, CDR1 SGHNT and CDR2 YYREEE (reference sequence). The CDR3 region is CASSLELTSSTDTQYF. CDR3 DNA: TGTGCCAGCAGCTTGGAACTAACCAGTAGCACAGATACGCAGTATTTT. Full variable domain (rest looked up from reference TRBV5-4 and TRBJ2-3): ETGVTQSPTHLIKTRGQQVTLRCSSQSGHNTVSWYQQALGQGPQFIFQYYREEENGRGNFPPRFSGLQFPNYSSELNVNALELDDSALYLCASSLELTSSTDTQYFGPGTRLTVL.

V usage is TRBV2 and J usage is TRBJ2-3, with D uncertain. Trimming pared 6 bases from V and 2 bases from J, leaving 9 bases between. Germline CDR1 is SNHLY and CDR2 is FYNNEI. CDR3 size: 13 residues. DNA of the CDR3: TGTGCCAGCAGGCCCGCCTTCACAGATACGCAGTATTTT. Residues: CASRPAFTDTQYF.

The chain is built from TRBV19 and TRBJ1-2; D perhaps matches TRBD1 (5 bases). The CDR3 totals 15 residues. Trimming pared 1 base from V and 6 bases from J, leaving 15 bases between. Germline CDR1 is LNHDA and CDR2 is SQIVND (reference sequence). CDR3 DNA sequence: TGTGCCAGTAGTATAGCCCACGGGGCGGAGGATGGCTACACCTTC. This translates into CASSIAHGAEDGYTF.

V is TRBV28 and J is TRBJ1-5, with 10 nucleotides matching TRBD1. In germline, CDR1 is MDHEN, CDR2 SYDVKM. V shed 5 bases and J 3 bases; nucleotides not matched to a gene: 7. The CDR3 covers 16 residues. As DNA, the CDR3 is TGTGCCAGCAGTAGTCCCGGGACAGGGGTCAATCAGCCCCAGCATTTT. Translated: CASSSPGTGVNQPQHF.

This chain uses TRBV2 with TRBJ2-1, with 10 bases matching TRBD2. Germline lookup yields CDR1 SNHLY and CDR2 FYNNEI. The CDR3 consists of 14 residues. The junction had 6 bases not matched to a gene; V was cut back by 8 bases and J by 5 bases. Here the CDR3 reads CASCGLAEDNEQFF. As DNA, the CDR3 is TGTGCCAGCTGCGGACTAGCGGAGGACAATGAGCAGTTCTTC.

The chain employs TRBV7-9 and TRBJ2-1; perhaps D is TRBD1 or TRBD2 (5 bases each). The V gene lost 4 bases and the J gene lost 4 bases, with 14 bases spanning the gap. Germline V gene lookup returns CDR1 SEHNR and CDR2 FQNEAQ (reference sequence). The CDR3 runs to 15 residues. Here the CDR3 DNA reads TGTGCCAGCAGCTCCTTCGGGACGGCTTACAATGAGCAGTTCTTC. Translation: CASSSFGTAYNEQFF.

This clone was observed once. This chain uses TRBV5-4 with TRBJ1-1; D unresolved. Germline CDR1 and CDR2: SGHNT and YYREEE (reference sequence). V was trimmed by 2 bases and J by 1 base, leaving 6 bases between them. There are 13 residues in the CDR3. The CDR3: CASSLTPNTEAFF. CDR3 in DNA: TGTGCCAGCAGCTTAACACCGAACACTGAAGCTTTCTTT.

As concerns this clone: In the same sample, other DNA sequences code for this CDR3. The CDR3 DNA reads TGCGCCAGCAGCTTGGGGCAGATGAACACTGAAGCTTTCTTT. Its translation is CASSLGQMNTEAFF. V gene TRBV5-1 combines with J gene TRBJ1-1; the D is unclear. The CDR3 is 14 amino acids. V shed 0 bases and J shed 0 bases, with 6 bases lying between them. Germline values: CDR1 SGHRS, CDR2 YFSETQ.

V and J are TRBV7-6 and TRBJ2-1, with D maybe TRBD1 (5 bases). The CDR3 is 17 amino acids. The V end lost 5 bases, the J end lost 7 bases, and 24 bases lay between the germline ends. Looked up from germline, CDR1 is SGHVS and CDR2 is FNYEAQ. CDR3 DNA: TGTGCCAGCAGCCTGCAGGGAATGGGGTCCTTGGAGAATGAGCAGTTCTTC. Residues: CASSLQGMGSLENEQFF. The full variable domain, in which reference TRBV7-6 and TRBJ2-1 provide the parts outside the CDR3, is GAGVSQSPRYKVTKRGQDVALRCDPISGHVSLYWYRQALGQGPEFLTYFNYEAQQDKSGLPNDRFSAERPEGSISTLTIQRTEQRDSAMYRCASSLQGMGSLENEQFFGPGTRLTVL.

The rearrangement links TRBV28 to TRBJ1-2; 7 nucleotides agree with TRBD1. This CDR3 is 17 amino acids long. Per the germline V gene, CDR1 is MDHEN and CDR2 is SYDVKM. Germline trimming cut 6 bases from V and 5 bases from J; bases unmatched to any gene: 18. The CDR3 loop is CASSPGTASHFGYGYTF. The CDR3 nucleotides read TGTGCCAGCAGCCCAGGGACAGCGTCTCATTTCGGATATGGCTACACCTTC.

As to this clone: Mismatch with germline at one junction end may stem from a read error. The chain has TRBV7-7 and TRBJ2-5; no reliable D call. The CDR3 sequence is 11 residues long. Germline lookup yields CDR1 SSHAT and CDR2 FNYEAQ (reference sequence). CDR3 DNA: TGTGCTAGCAGCGCCGGGGAGACCCAGTACTTC. Protein: CASSAGETQYF.

The chain joins TRBV28 to TRBJ2-7; tentative D call: TRBD1 (6 bases). There are 16 residues in the CDR3. V lost 3 bases to trimming and J lost 2 bases, with 17 bases between them. The germline CDR1 and CDR2 sequences are MDHEN and SYDVKM. CDR3 nucleotides: TGTGCCAGCAGTTTTAGGTGGGGCAGGGGCCCCTACGAGCAGTACTTC. Amino acid sequence: CASSFRWGRGPYEQYF.

The chain recombines TRBV30 with TRBJ2-2; D call uncertain. V was clipped by 1 base and J by 7 bases, with 4 bases between them. Germline values: CDR1 GTSNPN, CDR2 SVGIG (reference sequence). The CDR3 totals 11 residues. The CDR3 here is CAWSEGGELFF. The CDR3 region has the DNA TGTGCCTGGAGTGAGGGCGGGGAGCTGTTTTTT.

The rearrangement uses TRBV6-5 and TRBJ2-1, with D possibly TRBD2 on 6 matching bases. The germline V gene has CDR1 MNHEY and CDR2 SVGAGI. This CDR3 is 15 amino acids long. Trimming left V 0 bases short and J 1 base short, with 7 bases between. CDR3: CASSYSSGSYNEQFF. DNA of the CDR3: TGTGCCAGCAGTTACTCTAGCGGTTCCTACAATGAGCAGTTCTTC.

This chain joins TRBV5-1 and TRBJ2-5; D remains unclear. Trimming took off 5 bases at V and 2 bases at J, with 4 bases between the two ends. CDR1 and CDR2 (germline): SGHRS, YFSETQ. This CDR3 is 11 amino acids long. The CDR3 nucleotides are TGCGCCAGCAGGAGGCAAGAGACCCAGTACTTC. Residues: CASRRQETQYF.

The V gene is TRBV5-1, the J gene TRBJ2-4; perhaps TRBD2 as D (5 bases). Germline lookup yields CDR1 SGHRS and CDR2 YFSETQ. Deletions cut 0 bases from V and 6 bases from J, with 10 bases between. This CDR3 spans 14 amino acids. This CDR3 is CASSLGGAGNIQYF. CDR3 sequence (DNA): TGCGCCAGCAGCTTGGGGGGAGCCGGAAACATTCAGTACTTC.

The chain uses TRBV7-8 and TRBJ2-5; 9 bases agree with TRBD1. CDR3 size: 15 residues. Germline trimming cut 6 bases from V and 5 bases from J; bases unmatched to any gene: 10. Germline CDR1 SGHVS, CDR2 FQNEAQ. DNA of the CDR3: TGTGCCAGCAGTTTCCCGGGACAGGGACGGGAGACCCAGTACTTC. Amino acid sequence: CASSFPGQGRETQYF. The complete variable domain, with remaining parts taken from reference TRBV7-8 and TRBJ2-5, reads GAGVSQSPRYKVAKRGQDVALRCDPISGHVSLFWYQQALGQGPEFLTYFQNEAQLDKSGLPSDRFFAERPEGSVSTLKIQRTQQEDSAVYLCASSFPGQGRETQYFGPGTRLLVL.

About this clone: A junction end diverges from the germline sequence, so it may reflect a read error. The chain is built from TRBV29-1 and TRBJ1-3; tentatively, D is TRBD1 (5 bases). From germline, CDR1 is SQVTM and CDR2 ANQGSEA. CDR3 length equals 14 residues. The CDR3 region has the DNA TGCAGCGTCGAAGGGACGGTCTCTGGAAACACCATATATTTT. As protein: CSVEGTVSGNTIYF.

This clone has only a few counts. The CDR3 DNA is TGTGCCAGCTGCTATTCTGGGGCCAACGTCCTGACTTTC. Translated, it gives CASCYSGANVLTF. The V and J genes are TRBV28 and TRBJ2-6, with D unresolved. This CDR3 is built from 13 residues. Germline values: CDR1 MDHEN, CDR2 SYDVKM. V lost 8 bases and J lost 1, with 6 bases in between.

For the CDR3, the DNA is TGTGCCACCAGTGATTCCTCACGGGAGACCCAGTACTTC. Its translation: CATSDSSRETQYF. The chain is built from TRBV24-1 and TRBJ2-5; no definite D call. The CDR3 contains 13 residues. Trimming took off 2 bases at V and 5 bases at J, with 8 bases between the two ends. The germline CDR1 and CDR2 sequences are KGHDR and SFDVKD.

The rearrangement uses TRBV7-9 and TRBJ1-2; 7 bases agree with TRBD1. The junction had 12 bases not matched to a gene; V was cut back by 7 bases and J by 7 bases. Per the germline V gene, CDR1 is SEHNR and CDR2 is FQNEAQ (reference sequence). The CDR3 covers 14 residues. The CDR3 DNA reads TGTGCCAGCAAAAATGAGGGGGCGGTTAGTGGCTACACCTTC. Protein product: CASKNEGAVSGYTF.

The chain employs TRBV3-1 (or the pseudogene TRBV3-2) and TRBJ2-5, with D possibly matching TRBD2 (5 bases). Trimming took off 4 bases at V and 1 base at J, with 16 bases between the two ends. Germline V CDR1 and CDR2: LGHDT, YNNKEL (reference sequence). CDR3 length: 16 residues. CDR3 nucleotide sequence: TGTGCCAGCAGCCTCCGCGGACTTGGAGCCCAAGAGACCCAGTACTTC. It specifies CASSLRGLGAQETQYF.

As concerns this clone: The same CDR3 arises from other DNA sequences in this sample as well. V gene TRBV12-3 or TRBV12-4 combines with J gene TRBJ1-2; D is undetermined. Trimming shortened V by 1 base and J by 8 bases, and 11 bases separated the two germline ends. This CDR3 region has 13 residues. The CDR3 region is CASSLVGPGGYTF. The CDR3 DNA is TGTGCCAGCAGTTTAGTCGGACCGGGGGGCTACACCTTC.